The T cell receptor (beta chain) described here comes from a study of control samples from healthy donors and cancer patients. Method: immunoSEQ multiplex PCR; TCRdb's copy keeps in-frame clones and lacks some. The table records 90,000 to 150,000 clones, just under 90% of them present only once. Source material: blood. This clonotype originated in a man between 25 and 39 years old in good health.

The CDR3 here is CASSLTTDTEAFF. Written as DNA, the CDR3 is TGTGCCAGCAGCTTAACGACAGACACTGAAGCTTTCTTT. The gene calls are TRBV7-3 and TRBJ1-1; possibly TRBD1 for D (5 bases). With 0 bases removed from V and 3 bases from J, the gap between germline ends came to 5 bases. The germline CDR1 and CDR2 sequences are SGHTA and FQGTGA. The CDR3 extends over 13 amino acids.